Given below is one TCR beta chain in context. Antigen unknown. The sample is drawn from a study of PD-1 blockade in classical Hodgkin lymphoma. Turning to the study itself: Nivolumab was given intravenously to patients at 3 mg/kg every 2 weeks.

After autologous stem cell transplantation all patients relapsed, and prior brentuximab vedotin exposure differed between cohorts. Here immunoSEQ multiplex PCR was the method, and the copy in TCRdb shows in-frame clones only, minus some. The sample comprises roughly 20,000 clones, more than 80% of which are singletons, and roughly 14% rests with the top ten. Study results and limitations: Baseline diversity in complete responders resembled that of newly diagnosed patients. Before treatment, TCR diversity in newly diagnosed patients was reportedly lower than in healthy donors. A significant rise in TCR diversity was seen by C4D1 for CD4+ cells but not for CD8+ cells.

This specimen was peripheral blood mononuclear cells (PBMCs), taken before the second cycle of nivolumab. This sequence originates from a human donor with classical Hodgkin lymphoma.

The DNA of the CDR3 is TGTGCCAGCAGCGGCGATGAGAGCTATGGCTACACCTTC. Amino acid sequence: CASSGDESYGYTF. The chain joins TRBV7-9 to TRBJ1-2; D unclear. Per the germline V gene, CDR1 is SEHNR and CDR2 is FQNEAQ (reference sequence). The length of the CDR3 is 13 residues. V was cut by 5 bases and J by 4 bases, with 11 bases left in between.